Presented here are 19 T cell receptor beta chains from one specimen sequenced in a study of T cell responses to AZD1222 COVID-19 vaccine. Method: immunoSEQ multiplex PCR; TCRdb's copy keeps in-frame clones and lacks some. The table lists over 90,000 clones, about 86% of them singletons. The starting material was peripheral blood, obtained on day 0 of AZD1222 vaccination. The source of these receptors is an adult in good health.

The rearrangement uses TRBV7-9 and TRBJ1-6; D is unresolved. V lost 1 base and J lost 8, with 3 bases in between. The CDR3 runs 12 residues. In germline, CDR1 is SEHNR, CDR2 FQNEAQ (reference sequence). CDR3 in DNA: TGTGCCAGCAGCTTAGGGGATTCACCCCTCCACTTT. This gives the protein CASSLGDSPLHF.

CDR3 protein: CASSAGQGLGGYTF. The DNA for the CDR3 is TGTGCCAGCAGCGCAGGACAGGGCTTGGGAGGCTACACCTTC. The chain employs TRBV7-2 and TRBJ1-2; 8 positions agree with TRBD1. The length of the CDR3 is 14 residues. The ends lost 5 bases at V and 8 bases at J; junction bases unmatched: 10. Germline CDR1 SGHTA, CDR2 FQGNSA.

In regard to this clone: The CDR3 end shows no conserved phenylalanine or tryptophan, and so a read error is likely. No DNA is shown, since the ends of the CDR3 on it are uncertain; the CDR3 is the one TCRdb lists. The V gene is TRBV11-2, the J gene TRBJ2-7; the table names TRBD1, a call not compared with the DNA. The CDR3 is 12 amino acids long, termini counted. Germline V lookup: CDR1 SGHAT, CDR2 FQNNGV. The CDR3 is CASNPQGSPPLI.

V is TRBV5-1 and J is TRBJ2-5; D call uncertain. This CDR3 contains 13 residues. V was pared by 4 bases and J by 1 base, with 8 bases between. Per germline, CDR1 SGHRS and CDR2 YFSETQ. CDR3 nucleotide sequence: TGCGCCAGCAGCCCCCCTGGCCAAGAGACCCAGTACTTC. It translates to CASSPPGQETQYF. The full variable domain, in which reference TRBV5-1 and TRBJ2-5 provide the parts outside the CDR3, is KAGVTQTPRYLIKTRGQQVTLSCSPISGHRSVSWYQQTPGQGLQFLFEYFSETQRNKGNFPGRFSGRQFSNSRSEMNVSTLELGDSALYLCASSPPGQETQYFGPGTRLLVL.

The J gene is TRBJ2-1, the V gene TRBV28; no definite D call. Germline lookup yields CDR1 MDHEN and CDR2 SYDVKM. V was clipped by 6 bases and J by 4 bases, with 7 bases between them. The CDR3 has 12 residues. Written as DNA, the CDR3 is TGTGCCAGCAGGGACGGTTACAATGAGCAGTTCTTC. Translation gives CASRDGYNEQFF.

This clone has a single count. The chain couples TRBV7-2 to TRBJ1-3; 7 nucleotides agree with TRBD1. V dropped 5 bases and J dropped 1; count of bases not matched to a gene: 11. CDR3 length equals 17 residues. Germline V gives CDR1 SGHTA, CDR2 FQGNSA. This CDR3 reads CASSPFRQGLSGNTIYF. The CDR3 DNA follows: TGTGCCAGCAGCCCTTTTCGACAGGGCTTGTCTGGAAACACCATATATTTT.

J is TRBJ2-1 and V is TRBV5-6; D might be TRBD1 (5 bases). V was trimmed by 0 bases and J by 4 bases, leaving 11 bases between them. The CDR3 has 15 amino acids. Germline assignment: CDR1 SGHDT and CDR2 YYEEEE. The CDR3 DNA reads as TGTGCCAGCAGCTTGGTGGCAGGGTTTTACAATGAGCAGTTCTTC. Its translation is CASSLVAGFYNEQFF.

The V and J genes are TRBV6-5 and TRBJ2-1; D might be TRBD1 or TRBD2, each matching 6 bases. V dropped 7 bases and J dropped 7 bases, with 17 bases sitting between them. This CDR3 spans 14 amino acids. CDR1 and CDR2 from the germline V gene are MNHEY and SVGAGI. CDR3 DNA sequence: TGTGCCAGCACGGTACAGGGACTCCGGAATGAGCAGTTCTTC. Translation: CASTVQGLRNEQFF.

The gene calls are TRBV20-1 and TRBJ2-5; TRBD1 aligns across 8 bases. Germline lookup yields CDR1 DFQATT and CDR2 SNEGSKA (reference sequence). The junction had 0 bases not matched to a gene; V was cut back by 0 bases and J by 9 bases. The CDR3 extends over 11 amino acids. The CDR3 DNA follows: TGCAGTGCTAGAGAGGACAGGGCCCAGTACTTC. Translating it yields CSAREDRAQYF.

This clone was found a few times. V is TRBV24-1 and J is TRBJ2-3; D not certain. Trimming pared 4 bases from V and 2 bases from J, leaving 6 bases between. The CDR3 extends over 13 amino acids. Germline V gives CDR1 KGHDR, CDR2 SFDVKD. CDR3: CATSDPYTDTQYF. The CDR3 DNA follows: TGTGCCACCAGTGACCCTTACACAGATACGCAGTATTTT.

The V call is TRBV6-1, the J call TRBJ2-3; tentative D call: TRBD2 (6 bases). CDR3 length: 14 residues. Germline V CDR1 and CDR2: MNHNS, SASEGT. Trimming stripped 1 base from V and 5 bases from J, with 10 bases between. The CDR3 loop is CASSEGGVGDTQYF. DNA of the CDR3: TGTGCCAGCAGTGAAGGGGGGGTTGGAGATACGCAGTATTTT.

The V call is TRBV6-5, the J call TRBJ2-7, with TRBD1 matching over 7 bases. The CDR3 sequence is 16 residues long. Trimming took 2 bases from V and 3 from J; bases not matched to a gene: 10. Germline V lookup: CDR1 MNHEY, CDR2 SVGAGI. The DNA of the CDR3 is TGTGCCAGCAGTTACGCCGGGACAGTTAAAGACTACGAGCAGTACTTC. Translating it yields CASSYAGTVKDYEQYF.

The J gene is TRBJ1-2, the V gene TRBV4-2; D uncertain. CDR3 length equals 13 residues. Germline CDR1 LGHNA, CDR2 YNFKEQ. Trimming left V 2 bases short and J 2 bases short, with 6 bases between. The CDR3 region has the DNA TGTGCCAGCAGCCAAAATGACAACTATGGCTACACCTTC. Protein sequence: CASSQNDNYGYTF.

This clone was observed a handful of times. The chain is built from TRBV6-5 and TRBJ1-1; 8 nucleotides agree with TRBD1. Germline V gene lookup returns CDR1 MNHEY and CDR2 SVGAGI. This CDR3 comprises 15 residues. After removal of 4 bases from V and 5 bases from J, the junction contained 9 bases not matched to a gene. In nucleotides, the CDR3 is TGTGCCAGCAGTTCCAGGACAGGGCTGGGAACTGAAGCTTTCTTT. It is translated as CASSSRTGLGTEAFF.

The chain recombines TRBV12-3 or TRBV12-4 with TRBJ2-3; a weak D match, TRBD2 (5 bases). CDR3 length: 12 residues. V was clipped by 6 bases and J by 4 bases, with 8 bases between them. This CDR3 is CASSGDSDTQYF. For the CDR3, the DNA is TGTGCCAGCAGCGGGGATTCAGATACGCAGTATTTT.

The chain uses TRBV6-5 and TRBJ2-2, with 11 nucleotides matching TRBD1. This CDR3 comprises 15 residues. The trim removed 6 bases at V and 6 bases at J, leaving 6 bases unmatched. Germline-derived CDR1 and CDR2 are MNHEY and SVGAGI. CDR3 DNA sequence: TGTGCCAGCAGGGGACAGGGGGTGGTTCCCGGGGAGCTGTTTTTT. Amino acids: CASRGQGVVPGELFF.

The rearrangement joins TRBV27 to TRBJ1-6; 8 positions agree with TRBD1. CDR3 size: 15 residues. The germline V gene has CDR1 MNHEY and CDR2 SMNVEV (reference sequence). V shed 8 bases and J 9 bases; nucleotides not matched to a gene: 12. CDR3 sequence reads: CASGQGAGKGSPLHF. As DNA, the CDR3 is TGTGCCAGCGGGCAGGGGGCAGGGAAGGGTTCACCCCTCCACTTT.

Comments on this clone: One end of the junction is discordant with germline, which a read error may explain. This chain joins TRBV28 and TRBJ1-2, with TRBD1 matching over 8 bases. CDR1 is MDHEN, CDR2 SYDVKM, per germline. This CDR3 has 17 amino acids. The CDR3 loop reads CASSLRQGALENFGYTF. The CDR3 DNA reads TGTGCCAGCAGTCTTAGGCAGGGGGCCTTGGAGAACTTTGGCTACACCTTC.

The rearrangement links TRBV10-3 to TRBJ2-2, with D perhaps matching TRBD1 (5 bases). Trimming took 0 bases from V and 7 from J, leaving 9 bases between them. The CDR3 loop spans 14 amino acids. CDR1 ENHRY and CDR2 SYGVKD come from the germline V gene. As DNA, the CDR3 is TGTGCCATCAGTGAGTCGGGAAGGGGCGGGGAGCTGTTTTTT. Its protein is CAISESGRGGELFF.